This is a list of T cell receptor beta chains from one sample in a study of T cells expressing NK-cell markers. TCRdb reprocessed the 5' RACE reads and stores each CDR3 protein as one record, lacking DNA. The specimen's table records a few hundred thousand distinct CDR3 sequences. The sample consisted of blood T cells: a sorted CD56 or NKG2C T cell subset, CD4+ or CD8+ T cells, or bulk PBMC T cells (not recorded which). Receptor source: a woman between 45 and 65 years old in good health. Both conserved end residues are part of each CDR3. Each record gives: CDR3 protein, J gene, V gene.

CASSPRLLGQNNEKLFF TRBJ1-4 TRBV18
CASSELGGGELFF TRBJ2-2 TRBV25-1
CASSLAPGRLTEAFF TRBJ1-1 TRBV11-3
CAISDQGTYNEQFF TRBJ2-1 TRBV10-3
CASSIEGTRNEQFF TRBJ2-1 TRBV19
CASSLAGRPYEQYF TRBJ2-7 TRBV5-1
CASSARDTDTQYF TRBJ2-3 TRBV12-3/TRBV12-4
CASSQVGRGGYTEAFF TRBJ1-1 TRBV4-1
CSVRGTGEVNTEAFF TRBJ1-1 TRBV29-1
CSVASNIEQYF TRBJ2-7 TRBV29-1
CASKGRGADTQYF TRBJ2-3 TRBV5-6
CSARIRTGFLKAFF TRBJ1-1 TRBV20-1
CASSPGLAGPGRVSTDTQYF TRBJ2-3 TRBV6-5
CASSLFNPRDTGELFF TRBJ2-2 TRBV5-1
CASSERHLEAFF TRBJ1-1 TRBV2
CASRTGTVGTYTQYF TRBJ2-3 TRBV12-3/TRBV12-4
CASSYLAGTYNEQFF TRBJ2-1 TRBV6-5
CASSRGTGPMDTDTQYF TRBJ2-3 TRBV12-3/TRBV12-4
CSVEADRGIQYF TRBJ2-4 TRBV29-1
CASSLSIGANVLTF TRBJ2-6 TRBV28
CAISIPGQGAFF TRBJ1-1 TRBV10-3
CASSLGAGLAVLSSVF TRBJ2-1 TRBV7-9
CASSPVRVDGYTF TRBJ1-2 TRBV4-2
CASTPQSTDTQYF TRBJ2-3 TRBV12-3/TRBV12-4
CASIPPGLGDNEQFF TRBJ2-1 TRBV11-2
CASSSFYREVGQPQHF TRBJ1-5 TRBV27
CASSPEPGVVEQYF TRBJ2-7 TRBV9
CASRWTGISTPTGELFF TRBJ2-2 TRBV6-5
CASKRLAGNEQYF TRBJ2-7 TRBV6-5
CSTRGTGNQPQHF TRBJ1-5 TRBV6-5
CAISWDSPERGTQYF TRBJ2-5 TRBV10-3
CASTPGQGGEQYF TRBJ2-7 TRBV12-3/TRBV12-4
CSVGSGGILGYTF TRBJ1-2 TRBV29-1
CASSYPAQFGEKLFF TRBJ1-4 TRBV7-9
CASNGGLRTGELFF TRBJ2-2 TRBV25-1
CASSLRQGLHYGYTF TRBJ1-2 TRBV27
CASSHGWSDNEKLFF TRBJ1-4 TRBV11-3
CASSEFGGGSYNEQFF TRBJ2-1 TRBV25-1
CASSSGVGTQYF TRBJ2-5 TRBV7-7
CASRQRTGGGYTF TRBJ1-2 TRBV12-3/TRBV12-4
CSAREGEREQYF TRBJ2-7 TRBV29-1
CASKDYQYNEQFF TRBJ2-1 TRBV25-1
CASSPSKQGVNTEAFF TRBJ1-1 TRBV12-3/TRBV12-4
CASRGDRMYNEQFF TRBJ2-1 TRBV5-6